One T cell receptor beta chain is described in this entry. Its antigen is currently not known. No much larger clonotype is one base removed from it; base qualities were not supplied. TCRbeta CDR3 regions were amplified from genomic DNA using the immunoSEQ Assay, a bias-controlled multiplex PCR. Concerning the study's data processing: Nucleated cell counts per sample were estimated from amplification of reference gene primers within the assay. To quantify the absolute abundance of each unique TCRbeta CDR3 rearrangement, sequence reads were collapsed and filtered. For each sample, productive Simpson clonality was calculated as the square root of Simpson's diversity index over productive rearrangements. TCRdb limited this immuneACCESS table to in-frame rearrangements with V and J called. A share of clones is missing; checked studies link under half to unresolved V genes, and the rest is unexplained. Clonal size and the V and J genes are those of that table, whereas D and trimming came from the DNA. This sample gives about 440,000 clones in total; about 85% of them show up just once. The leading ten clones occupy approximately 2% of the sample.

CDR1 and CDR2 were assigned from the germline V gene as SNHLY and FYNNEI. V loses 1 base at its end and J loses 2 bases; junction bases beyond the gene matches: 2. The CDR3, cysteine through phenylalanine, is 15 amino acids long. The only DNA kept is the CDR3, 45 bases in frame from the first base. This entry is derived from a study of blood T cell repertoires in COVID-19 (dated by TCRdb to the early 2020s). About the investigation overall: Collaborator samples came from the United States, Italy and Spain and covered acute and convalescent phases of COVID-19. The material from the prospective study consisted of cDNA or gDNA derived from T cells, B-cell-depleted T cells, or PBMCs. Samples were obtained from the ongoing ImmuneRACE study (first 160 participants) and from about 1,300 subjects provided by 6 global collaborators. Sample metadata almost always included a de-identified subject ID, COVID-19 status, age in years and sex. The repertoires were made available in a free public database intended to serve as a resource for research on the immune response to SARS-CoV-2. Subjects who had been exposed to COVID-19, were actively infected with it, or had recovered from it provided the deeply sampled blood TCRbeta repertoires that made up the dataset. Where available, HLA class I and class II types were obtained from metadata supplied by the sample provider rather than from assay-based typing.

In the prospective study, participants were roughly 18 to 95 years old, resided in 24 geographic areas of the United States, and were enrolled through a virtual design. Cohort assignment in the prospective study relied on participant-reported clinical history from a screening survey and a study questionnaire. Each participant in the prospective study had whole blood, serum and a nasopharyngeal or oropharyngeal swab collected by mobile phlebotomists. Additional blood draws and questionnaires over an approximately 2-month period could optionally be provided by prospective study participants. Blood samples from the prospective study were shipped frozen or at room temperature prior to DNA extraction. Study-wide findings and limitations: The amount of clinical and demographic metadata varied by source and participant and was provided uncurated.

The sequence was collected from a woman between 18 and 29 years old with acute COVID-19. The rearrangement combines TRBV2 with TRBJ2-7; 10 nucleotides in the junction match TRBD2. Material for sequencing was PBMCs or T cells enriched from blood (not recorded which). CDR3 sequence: CASSEEAGGPYEQYF. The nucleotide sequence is TGTGCCAGCAGTGAAGAAGCGGGGGGGCCCTACGAGCAGTACTTC.